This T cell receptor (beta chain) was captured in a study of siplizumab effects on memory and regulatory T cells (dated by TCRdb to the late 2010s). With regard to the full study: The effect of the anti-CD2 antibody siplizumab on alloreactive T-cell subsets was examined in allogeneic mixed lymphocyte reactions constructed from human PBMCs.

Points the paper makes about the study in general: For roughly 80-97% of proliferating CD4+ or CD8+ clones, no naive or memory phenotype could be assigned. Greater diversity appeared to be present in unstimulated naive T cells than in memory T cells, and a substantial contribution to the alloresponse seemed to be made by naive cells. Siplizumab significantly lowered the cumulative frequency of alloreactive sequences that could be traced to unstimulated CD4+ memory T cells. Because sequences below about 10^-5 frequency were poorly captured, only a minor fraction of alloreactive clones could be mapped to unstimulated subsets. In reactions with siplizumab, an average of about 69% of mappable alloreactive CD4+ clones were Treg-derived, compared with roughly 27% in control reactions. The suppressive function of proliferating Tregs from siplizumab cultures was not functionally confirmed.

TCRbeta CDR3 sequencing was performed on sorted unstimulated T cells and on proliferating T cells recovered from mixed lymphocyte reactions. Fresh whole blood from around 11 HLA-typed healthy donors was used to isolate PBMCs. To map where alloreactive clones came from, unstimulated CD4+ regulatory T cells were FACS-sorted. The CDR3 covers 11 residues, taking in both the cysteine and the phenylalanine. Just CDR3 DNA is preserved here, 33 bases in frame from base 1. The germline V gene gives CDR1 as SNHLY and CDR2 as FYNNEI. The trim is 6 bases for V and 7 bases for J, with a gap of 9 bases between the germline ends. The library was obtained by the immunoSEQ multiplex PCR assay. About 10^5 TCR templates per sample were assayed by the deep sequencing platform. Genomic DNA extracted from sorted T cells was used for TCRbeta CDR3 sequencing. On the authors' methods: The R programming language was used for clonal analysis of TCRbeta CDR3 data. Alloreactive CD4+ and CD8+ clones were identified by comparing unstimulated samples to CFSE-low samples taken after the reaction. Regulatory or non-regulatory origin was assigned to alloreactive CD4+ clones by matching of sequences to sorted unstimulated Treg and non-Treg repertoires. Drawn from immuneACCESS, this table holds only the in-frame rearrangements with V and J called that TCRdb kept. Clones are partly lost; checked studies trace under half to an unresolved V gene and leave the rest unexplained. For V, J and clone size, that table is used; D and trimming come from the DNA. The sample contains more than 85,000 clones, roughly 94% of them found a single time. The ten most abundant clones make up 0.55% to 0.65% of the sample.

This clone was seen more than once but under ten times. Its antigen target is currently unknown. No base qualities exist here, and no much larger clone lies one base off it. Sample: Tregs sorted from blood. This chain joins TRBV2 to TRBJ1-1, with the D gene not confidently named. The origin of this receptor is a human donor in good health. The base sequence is TGTGCCAGCAGGGTGTATGGTGAAGCTTTCTTT. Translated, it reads CASRVYGEAFF.